This TCR beta chain was obtained from a study of vaccination and CD4 T cells after COVID-19. V was cut by 2 bases and J by 0 bases, with 11 bases left in between. The CDR3 has 15 residues. CDR1 is LNHNV, CDR2 YYDKDF, per germline (reference sequence). The time point was: late sampling 161 to 241 days after vaccination in a few convalescent patients. The treatment is: roughly ten-day PBMC culture with coronavirus spike peptide pools or control peptides (ViraFEST assay). About this clonotype itself: Its specificity is not known.

CD4+ T cells that had been cultured provided DNA sequenced with the Oncomine TCR Beta short-read assay. TCRdb re-called the PCR reads through MiXCR, storing one row per CDR3 protein. The table lists around 20,000 distinct CDR3 sequences, around two fifths of them singletons. Sample: CD4+ T cells from blood, cultured in vitro, taken about 7 months after SARS-CoV-2 vaccination. This chain joins TRBV15 and TRBJ2-7; D may match TRBD1 or TRBD2 (5 bases each). The source of this sequence is a human donor who had recovered from COVID-19. Here the CDR3 DNA reads TGTGCCACCAGCAGACCTGGGACCAGCTCCTACGAGCAGTACTTC. This translates into CATSRPGTSSYEQYF.